Below are 32 T cell receptor beta chains sequenced from a single sample in a study of blood T cell repertoires in COVID-19. Profiled with immunoSEQ multiplex PCR; TCRdb holds only in-frame clones, not every one. This sample has fewer than 130,000 clones, with over 60% found just once. Specimen: peripheral blood. Source of these receptors: a woman of 80 years or more with active or convalescent COVID-19.

The chain's CDR3 is CASSLEVSGSSHEQYF. CDR3 DNA sequence: TGTGCCAGCAGCTTAGAGGTTAGCGGGAGTTCTCACGAGCAGTACTTC. The chain links TRBV7-6 to TRBJ2-7; TRBD2 agrees at 9 bases. Looked up from germline, CDR1 is SGHVS and CDR2 is FNYEAQ. The CDR3 consists of 16 residues. The V gene end was trimmed by 1 base and the J gene end by 5 bases; junction bases not matched to a gene: 9. Full variable domain (missing parts from reference TRBV7-6 and TRBJ2-7): GAGVSQSPRYKVTKRGQDVALRCDPISGHVSLYWYRQALGQGPEFLTYFNYEAQQDKSGLPNDRFSAERPEGSISTLTIQRTEQRDSAMYRCASSLEVSGSSHEQYFGPGTRLTVT.

CDR3 protein: CASSITGRANTEAFF. The DNA for the CDR3 is TGTGCCAGTAGTATTACAGGGCGGGCGAACACTGAAGCTTTCTTT. This chain links TRBV19 with TRBJ1-1, with D possibly being TRBD1 (6 bases). The CDR3 is 15 amino acids. Between the trimmed V and J ends, which lost 3 bases and 1 base, there was a span of 12 bases. CDR1 and CDR2 from the germline V gene are LNHDA and SQIVND (reference sequence).

This sequence joins TRBV5-4 and TRBJ2-7, with 11 nucleotides matching TRBD2. CDR3 length equals 14 residues. The V gene's germline CDR1 is SGHNT and CDR2 YYREEE (reference sequence). Trimming removed 2 bases from V and 6 bases from J; junction bases left unmatched: 4. The CDR3 sequence: CASSFALAGGEQYF. For the CDR3, the DNA is TGTGCCAGCAGCTTTGCTCTAGCGGGAGGCGAGCAGTACTTC. The complete variable domain, with remaining parts taken from reference TRBV5-4 and TRBJ2-7, reads ETGVTQSPTHLIKTRGQQVTLRCSSQSGHNTVSWYQQALGQGPQFIFQYYREEENGRGNFPPRFSGLQFPNYSSELNVNALELDDSALYLCASSFALAGGEQYFGPGTRLTVT.

The gene calls are TRBV27 and TRBJ2-3; 10 nucleotides agree with TRBD2. Trimming cost V 5 bases and J 1 base; bases outside gene matches: 3. The V gene's germline CDR1 is MNHEY and CDR2 SMNVEV (reference sequence). The CDR3 sequence is 15 residues long. The CDR3 region is CASSTTSGGTDTQYF. DNA for the CDR3: TGTGCCAGCAGTACAACTAGCGGGGGCACAGATACGCAGTATTTT.

The chain couples TRBV24-1 to TRBJ2-3; possibly TRBD2 for D (6 bases). Trimming removed 3 bases from V and 5 bases from J, with 14 bases in between. Germline CDR1 KGHDR, CDR2 SFDVKD. The CDR3 totals 15 residues. The CDR3 loop reads CATSDRSSGEDTQYF. Here the CDR3 DNA reads TGTGCCACCAGTGATCGCTCATCGGGAGAAGATACGCAGTATTTT.

The CDR3 loop is CASSHSTGNSGNTIYF. As DNA, the CDR3 is TGCGCCAGCAGCCACTCAACAGGGAACTCTGGAAACACCATATATTTT. The chain links TRBV4-1 to TRBJ1-3; possibly TRBD1 for D (6 bases). CDR3 length: 16 residues. Per the germline V gene, CDR1 is MGHRA and CDR2 is YSYEKL. V shed 3 bases and J shed 0 bases, with 12 bases lying between them.

The chain recombines TRBV4-1 with TRBJ1-4, with 9 bases aligning to TRBD1. This CDR3 is 16 amino acids long. The V segment lost 1 base and the J segment 8 bases; nucleotides outside the gene matches: 8. Germline V CDR1 and CDR2: MGHRA, YSYEKL. The DNA of the CDR3 is TGCGCCAGCAGCCAAGGTGCTTCTGGGACAGGGGAAAAACTGTTTTTT. Translated: CASSQGASGTGEKLFF.

The V call is TRBV29-1, the J call TRBJ1-4; 7 positions agree with TRBD1. This CDR3 has 12 amino acids. Germline V lookup: CDR1 SQVTM, CDR2 ANQGSEA. The ends lost 4 bases at V and 7 bases at J; junction bases unmatched: 3. The CDR3 spells CSVGTGGEKLFF. The CDR3 DNA follows: TGCAGCGTTGGGACAGGTGGTGAAAAACTGTTTTTT.

The rearrangement links TRBV5-4 to TRBJ1-1; 9 bases are a match to TRBD1. Germline values: CDR1 SGHNT, CDR2 YYREEE (reference sequence). The CDR3 has 14 amino acids. Trimming cost V 0 bases and J 11 bases; bases outside gene matches: 8. CDR3 amino acids: CASSLAKGDREAFF. The CDR3 DNA sequence: TGTGCCAGCAGCTTGGCTAAAGGGGACAGGGAGGCTTTCTTT.

This clone appeared once. The V and J genes are TRBV29-1 and TRBJ1-5, with D possibly being TRBD1 (6 bases). Trimming left V 3 bases short and J 6 bases short, with 12 bases between. Germline V gives CDR1 SQVTM, CDR2 ANQGSEA. CDR3 length: 13 amino acids. The CDR3 protein is CSVEGAQGQPQHF. CDR3 nucleotide sequence: TGCAGCGTTGAGGGGGCGCAAGGTCAGCCCCAGCATTTT. Based on the CDR3 plus reference TRBV29-1 and TRBJ1-5, the full variable domain is SAVISQKPSRDICQRGTSLTIQCQVDSQVTMMFWYRQQPGQSLTLIATANQGSEATYESGFVIDKFPISRPNLTFSTLTVSNMSPEDSSIYLCSVEGAQGQPQHFGDGTRLSIL.

This clone was seen once. Other DNA sequences within the sample encode an identical CDR3. The chain carries TRBV5-1 and TRBJ1-1; possibly TRBD1 for D (5 bases). This CDR3 has 13 amino acids. The V end was cut by 5 bases, the J end by 2 bases, with 10 bases between. The germline V gene has CDR1 SGHRS and CDR2 YFSETQ. DNA for the CDR3: TGCGCCAGCAGGGGGCAGATAAACACTGAAGCTTTCTTT. It is translated as CASRGQINTEAFF.

This chain uses TRBV2 with TRBJ2-2; 8 bases map to TRBD2. The CDR3 length is 19 residues. CDR1 is SNHLY, CDR2 FYNNEI, per germline. Germline trimming cut 4 bases from V and 6 bases from J; bases unmatched to any gene: 19. CDR3 coding DNA: TGTGCCAGCAGTGGTCTGCTAGCGGGCACCCCTGGAAGCGCCGGGGAGCTGTTTTTT. This sequence encodes CASSGLLAGTPGSAGELFF.

The V call is TRBV6-6, the J call TRBJ2-1; 7 nucleotides match TRBD1. The CDR3 is 16 residues long. Trimming removed 7 bases from V and 0 bases from J; junction bases left unmatched: 9. The germline gives CDR1 MNHNY, CDR2 SVGAGI (reference sequence). The CDR3, as DNA: TGTGCCAGCACCTGGGACAGCCTAAACTCCTACAATGAGCAGTTCTTC. It encodes CASTWDSLNSYNEQFF.

This rearrangement joins TRBV29-1 to TRBJ1-1; no clear D. The V and J ends lost 8 bases and 2 bases respectively, with 15 bases between them. Germline V gene data show CDR1 as SQVTM and CDR2 as ANQGSEA. The CDR3 runs to 13 residues. The CDR3 here is CSTGMASNTEAFF. The CDR3 DNA reads TGCAGCACCGGGATGGCAAGTAACACTGAAGCTTTCTTT.

The V gene is TRBV18, the J gene TRBJ2-1; 11 nucleotides match TRBD2. The CDR3 is made up of 16 amino acids. Germline V gene data show CDR1 as KGHSH and CDR2 as LQKENI. Unmatched junction bases numbered 5, after V lost 1 base and J lost 6 bases. CDR3 DNA: TGTGCCAGCTCACCACAGACTAGCGGGACTTCCAATGAGCAGTTCTTC. Translated, it gives CASSPQTSGTSNEQFF.

The chain links TRBV28 to TRBJ1-2; TRBD1 matches at 7 bases. CDR1 is MDHEN, CDR2 SYDVKM, per germline. V was clipped by 2 bases and J by 4 bases; unmatched bases: 4. The CDR3 contains 14 residues. CDR3 bases: TGTGCCAGCAGTTTAGTTCCAGGGGGCTATGGCTACACCTTC. Protein sequence: CASSLVPGGYGYTF.

The genes are TRBV5-6 and TRBJ2-1; 9 nucleotides match TRBD2. CDR3 size: 17 residues. Looked up from germline, CDR1 is SGHDT and CDR2 is YYEEEE. With 1 base clipped from V and 7 bases from J, the junction kept 12 bases outside the gene matches. CDR3: CASSLWLGLAGRNEQFF. In DNA, the CDR3 is TGTGCCAGCAGCTTGTGGTTAGGGCTAGCGGGAAGAAATGAGCAGTTCTTC.

This clone has more than one count but fewer than ten. This chain connects TRBV28 to TRBJ1-6, with D unclear. The CDR3 runs 13 residues. Germline V CDR1 and CDR2: MDHEN, SYDVKM. Between the trimmed V and J ends, which lost 5 bases and 8 bases, there was a span of 10 bases. CDR3 sequence: CASSPRQDSPLHF. CDR3 nucleotides: TGTGCCAGCAGTCCAAGACAAGATTCACCCCTCCACTTT.

The genes are TRBV4-3 and TRBJ2-1, with 8 bases aligning to TRBD2. CDR3 length equals 16 residues. The junction had 5 bases not matched to a gene; V was cut back by 2 bases and J by 2 bases. Germline V lookup: CDR1 LGHNA, CDR2 YSLEER. The CDR3 spells CASSQKGGRTYNEQFF. CDR3 coding DNA: TGCGCCAGCAGCCAAAAAGGCGGGAGGACCTACAATGAGCAGTTCTTC.

This clone appeared a few times. This rearrangement joins TRBV2 to TRBJ1-1; D remains unclear. CDR3 length equals 11 residues. V was cut by 5 bases and J by 3 bases, with 4 bases left in between. Germline V gene lookup returns CDR1 SNHLY and CDR2 FYNNEI. CDR3 sequence: CASSYYTEAFF. CDR3 nucleotides: TGTGCCAGCAGTTACTACACTGAAGCTTTCTTT.

J is TRBJ2-2 and V is TRBV4-3; D gene unclear. Germline V CDR1 and CDR2: LGHNA, YSLEER. Trimming cost V 0 bases and J 4 bases, with 6 bases left between them. This CDR3 spans 14 amino acids. The DNA for the CDR3 is TGCGCCAGCAGCCAAGATTACGGCACCGGGGAGCTGTTTTTT. Encoded protein: CASSQDYGTGELFF.

This clone was observed once. V and J are TRBV30 and TRBJ2-5; possible D gene TRBD2, 6 bases. The length of the CDR3 is 15 residues. Germline V gene sequence: CDR1 GTSNPN, CDR2 SVGIG (reference sequence). The V gene lost 3 bases and the J gene lost 6 bases, with 20 bases spanning the gap. This chain's CDR3 is CAWSAGTGGGQTQYF. The DNA of the CDR3 is TGTGCCTGGAGCGCCGGGACTGGGGGAGGTCAGACCCAGTACTTC.

This rearrangement joins TRBV2 to TRBJ2-1; possible D gene TRBD2, 6 bases. This CDR3 has 15 amino acids. V was pared by 4 bases and J by 6 bases, with 16 bases between. CDR1 is SNHLY, CDR2 FYNNEI, per germline. For the CDR3, the DNA is TGTGCCAGCAGTGCAACAGGAGGGATTAGCAATGAGCAGTTCTTC. The encoded protein is CASSATGGISNEQFF.

The chain is built from TRBV7-3 and TRBJ2-3; 7 positions agree with TRBD2. The CDR3 has 16 amino acids. The junction had 10 bases not matched to a gene; V was cut back by 5 bases and J by 2 bases. Germline V gives CDR1 SGHTA, CDR2 FQGTGA. CDR3 nucleotide sequence: TGTGCCAGCAGCCCCCATAGCGGGTCAAACACAGATACGCAGTATTTT. Translating it yields CASSPHSGSNTDTQYF.

V gene TRBV7-3 combines with J gene TRBJ2-1; maybe TRBD2 (7 bases). This CDR3 is built from 15 residues. Trimming took off 4 bases at V and 3 bases at J, with 13 bases between the two ends. CDR1 SGHTA and CDR2 FQGTGA come from the germline V gene. Here the CDR3 reads CASSWGASGYNEQFF. Written as DNA, the CDR3 is TGTGCCAGCAGCTGGGGGGCTAGCGGCTACAATGAGCAGTTCTTC. Supplemented by reference TRBV7-3 and TRBJ2-1, the full variable domain reads GAGVSQTPSNKVTEKGKYVELRCDPISGHTALYWYRQSLGQGPEFLIYFQGTGAADDSGLPNDRFFAVRPEGSVSTLKIQRTERGDSAVYLCASSWGASGYNEQFFGPGTRLTVL.

V gene TRBV14 combines with J gene TRBJ1-5; maybe TRBD1 (6 bases). The CDR3 sequence is 16 residues long. In germline, CDR1 is SGHDN, CDR2 FVKESK. Trimming took off 4 bases at V and 2 bases at J, with 15 bases between the two ends. The chain's CDR3 is CASSPRDRFGNQPQHF. In DNA, the CDR3 is TGTGCCAGCAGCCCCCGAGACAGGTTTGGCAATCAGCCCCAGCATTTT. Full variable domain (outside the CDR3, taken from reference TRBV14 and TRBJ1-5): EAGVTQFPSHSVIEKGQTVTLRCDPISGHDNLYWYRRVMGKEIKFLLHFVKESKQDESGMPNNRFLAERTGGTYSTLKVQPAELEDSGVYFCASSPRDRFGNQPQHFGDGTRLSIL.

The chain has TRBV9 and TRBJ2-2; perhaps TRBD2 as D (6 bases). V lost 2 bases and J 1 base, leaving 9 bases between the germline ends. In germline, CDR1 is SGDLS, CDR2 YYNGEE. The CDR3 spans 15 residues. CDR3 coding DNA: TGTGCCAGCAGCGTTTGGGGAGGGAACACCGGGGAGCTGTTTTTT. Its protein is CASSVWGGNTGELFF.

The chain recombines TRBV18 with TRBJ1-2, with 12 nucleotides matching TRBD1. V shed 2 bases and J 6 bases; nucleotides not matched to a gene: 7. The germline CDR1 and CDR2 sequences are KGHSH and LQKENI. The CDR3 contains 16 residues. The DNA of the CDR3 is TGTGCCAGCTCACCAACCTGGGGACAGGGGGCGGATGGCTACACCTTC. Translated: CASSPTWGQGADGYTF. Full variable domain (rest looked up from reference TRBV18 and TRBJ1-2): NAGVMQNPRHLVRRRGQEARLRCSPMKGHSHVYWYRQLPEEGLKFMVYLQKENIIDESGMPKERFSAEFPKEGPSILRIQQVVRGDSAAYFCASSPTWGQGADGYTFGSGTRLTVV.

The gene calls are TRBV27 and TRBJ1-3; 8 bases are shared with TRBD1. CDR1 is MNHEY and CDR2 is SMNVEV in the germline V gene (reference sequence). V was pared by 6 bases and J by 7 bases, with 11 bases of the junction left unmatched. The CDR3 spans 15 residues. CDR3 in amino acids: CASSPSRDRGNTIYF. CDR3 coding DNA: TGTGCCAGCAGCCCGAGCCGTGACAGGGGTAACACCATATATTTT.

The V gene is TRBV4-2, the J gene TRBJ1-1, with a tentative D call TRBD1 (6 bases). V was cut by 1 base and J by 2 bases, with 17 bases left in between. Germline V CDR1 and CDR2: LGHNA, YNFKEQ. The CDR3 sequence is 17 residues long. As DNA, the CDR3 is TGTGCCAGCAGCCAAGGTCAGGGGTTCCCCTATAACACTGAAGCTTTCTTT. It yields the protein CASSQGQGFPYNTEAFF.

The chain carries TRBV2 and TRBJ2-7, with TRBD1 as a possible D gene (6 bases). Germline assignment: CDR1 SNHLY and CDR2 FYNNEI. This CDR3 region has 10 residues. The V end was cut by 9 bases, the J end by 5 bases, with 8 bases between. Here the CDR3 reads CASKGDEQYF. CDR3 sequence (DNA): TGTGCCAGTAAGGGGGACGAGCAGTACTTC.

The gene calls are TRBV19 and TRBJ2-2, with 9 positions matching TRBD2. V lost 4 bases, J lost 7 bases, and 7 bases stayed unmatched. This CDR3 region has 15 residues. The germline V gene encodes CDR1 LNHDA and CDR2 SQIVND (reference sequence). The CDR3, as DNA: TGTGCCAGTAGTACCGGGACTAGCTGGGTCGGGGAGCTGTTTTTT. Protein sequence: CASSTGTSWVGELFF.